The 22 T cell receptor beta chains below were found in one sample sequenced in a study of T-cell memory formation after mild COVID-19. TCRdb reanalysed the 5' RACE reads using MiXCR and keeps one entry per CDR3 protein. The sample has around 300,000 distinct CDR3 sequences, about 13% seen once; the top ten hold about a fifth. The sample consisted of PBMCs or a T cell subset sorted from them (not recorded which). The receptors here all came from a man between 18 and 29 years old who had mild COVID-19 (a few samples of this study predate the infection). Cell type and time point are not known.

This clonotype was counted a few times. The rearrangement joins TRBV7-8 to TRBJ2-3; the match to TRBD2 covers 9 bases. This CDR3 spans 15 amino acids. V was clipped by 6 bases and J by 6 bases; unmatched bases: 10. Per germline, CDR1 SGHVS and CDR2 FQNEAQ. In nucleotides, the CDR3 is TGTGCCAGCAGGGAGGGCCTAGCGGGGTTGGATACGCAGTATTTT. Translation: CASREGLAGLDTQYF.

The chain carries TRBV6-9 and TRBJ2-1, with 8 bases matching TRBD1. Germline lookup yields CDR1 MNHGY and CDR2 SVAAGI. Trimming at V came to 6 bases and at J to 9 bases, leaving 13 bases not matched to a gene. CDR3 length equals 15 residues. The DNA of the CDR3 is TGTGCCAGCAGGCTTTATTGGGCAGGGGGCCTTGAGCAGTTCTTC. This translates into CASRLYWAGGLEQFF.

The V and J genes are TRBV20-1 and TRBJ1-2, with D uncertain. Deletions cut 0 bases from V and 8 bases from J, with 7 bases between. Per germline, CDR1 DFQATT and CDR2 SNEGSKA (reference sequence). This CDR3 region has 11 residues. The DNA for the CDR3 is TGCAGTGCTAGAGATAGTGGGGGCTACACCTTC. Encoded protein: CSARDSGGYTF.

V and J are TRBV2 and TRBJ2-5, with D unresolved. CDR3 length: 14 amino acids. CDR1 is SNHLY and CDR2 is FYNNEI in the germline V gene. V lost 8 bases and J lost 2, with 15 bases in between. In DNA form, the CDR3 reads TGTGCCAGCTCTGGAACAGCCAAACAAGAGACCCAGTACTTC. Protein sequence: CASSGTAKQETQYF.

The chain recombines TRBV7-2 with TRBJ1-1, with 10 bases identical to TRBD1. This CDR3 contains 15 residues. Germline values: CDR1 SGHTA, CDR2 FQGNSA. J lost 4 bases, V lost 4 bases, and 6 bases had no gene match. The CDR3 DNA reads TGTGCCAGCAGCTCGGGACAGGGGAGGACCACTGAAGCTTTCTTT. Its protein product is CASSSGQGRTTEAFF.

The chain couples TRBV6-5 to TRBJ2-1; 7 nucleotides line up with TRBD1. V dropped 6 bases and J dropped 4; count of bases not matched to a gene: 3. This CDR3 is 13 amino acids long. CDR1 MNHEY and CDR2 SVGAGI come from the germline V gene. The CDR3 DNA reads TGTGCCAGCAGAGGACAGGCGTACAATGAGCAGTTCTTC. Protein sequence: CASRGQAYNEQFF.

This clonotype was seen a few times. This rearrangement joins TRBV7-9 to TRBJ2-5; 13 nucleotides line up with TRBD2. The CDR3 spans 17 residues. CDR1 and CDR2 (germline): SEHNR, FQNEAQ (reference sequence). The trim removed 1 base at V and 9 bases at J, leaving 11 bases unmatched. The CDR3 loop is CASSLDSGLAGHGAQYF. The CDR3 nucleotides are TGTGCCAGCAGCTTAGACTCGGGACTAGCGGGGCACGGGGCCCAGTACTTC.

This chain connects TRBV25-1 to TRBJ2-2; D gene unclear. The length of the CDR3 is 11 residues. Germline V gene sequence: CDR1 MGHDK, CDR2 SYGVNS. Between the trimmed V and J ends, which lost 4 bases and 6 bases, there was a span of 3 bases. For the CDR3, the DNA is TGTGCCAGCAGTGTCCCCGGGGAGCTGTTTTTT. Translating gives CASSVPGELFF.

There are a few counts of this clonotype. V usage is TRBV6-1 and J usage is TRBJ1-2; TRBD1 might be the D (5 bases). This CDR3 has 16 amino acids. Trimming took 1 base from V and 4 from J, leaving 16 bases between them. Germline CDR1 reads MNHNS; CDR2 reads SASEGT. The CDR3 protein is CASSEVRGYEVYGYTF. CDR3 coding DNA: TGTGCCAGCAGTGAAGTTAGGGGCTATGAGGTCTATGGCTACACCTTC.

The chain has TRBV6-6 and TRBJ2-4, with 10 positions matching TRBD1. The CDR3 has 16 amino acids. Germline assignment: CDR1 MNHNY and CDR2 SVGAGI (reference sequence). The junction had 5 bases not matched to a gene; V was cut back by 6 bases and J by 0 bases. In DNA form, the CDR3 reads TGTGCCAGCAGAGAAGACAGGGGGCTAGCCAAAAACATTCAGTACTTC. This gives the protein CASREDRGLAKNIQYF.

The DNA of the CDR3 is TGCAGCGACGCAGGGACTAGCGGGCGATACAATGAGCAGTTCTTC. Translating it yields CSDAGTSGRYNEQFF. V and J are TRBV29-1 and TRBJ2-1, with 12 bases that match TRBD2. CDR3 length: 15 residues. Germline V CDR1 and CDR2: SQVTM, ANQGSEA. V lost 7 bases, J lost 4 bases, and 8 bases stayed unmatched.

This clonotype showed up just a few times. This chain joins TRBV7-9 and TRBJ2-3; 9 positions match TRBD2. V lost 2 bases, J lost 4 bases, and 7 bases stayed unmatched. This CDR3 contains 16 residues. The germline V gene has CDR1 SEHNR and CDR2 FQNEAQ (reference sequence). CDR3 residues: CASSLRLAGPPDTQYF. The CDR3 nucleotides are TGTGCCAGCAGCTTACGGCTAGCGGGGCCCCCAGATACGCAGTATTTT. Full variable domain (missing parts from reference TRBV7-9 and TRBJ2-3): DTGVSQNPRHKITKRGQNVTFRCDPISEHNRLYWYRQTLGQGPEFLTYFQNEAQLEKSRLLSDRFSAERPKGSFSTLEIQRTEQGDSAMYLCASSLRLAGPPDTQYFGPGTRLTVL.

The chain combines TRBV5-1 with TRBJ2-5, with 9 bases aligning to TRBD2. After removal of 4 bases from V and 2 bases from J, the junction contained 9 bases not matched to a gene. The V gene's germline CDR1 is SGHRS and CDR2 YFSETQ. This CDR3 is 16 amino acids long. CDR3 sequence reads: CASSDLAGVTQETQYF. The CDR3 region has the DNA TGCGCCAGCAGCGATTTAGCGGGGGTCACTCAAGAGACCCAGTACTTC.

The chain employs TRBV7-8 and TRBJ2-3; D ambiguous. CDR1 is SGHVS, CDR2 FQNEAQ, per germline. The CDR3 runs to 16 residues. V was clipped by 1 base and J by 2 bases, with 13 bases between them. CDR3 protein: CASSLVVDLYTDTQYF. CDR3 DNA sequence: TGTGCCAGCAGCTTAGTGGTAGATCTTTACACAGATACGCAGTATTTT.

V usage is TRBV5-1 and J usage is TRBJ2-1; 10 bases are shared with TRBD2. The CDR3 consists of 17 residues. Germline trimming cut 0 bases from V and 8 bases from J; bases unmatched to any gene: 11. Germline V gene sequence: CDR1 SGHRS, CDR2 YFSETQ. For the CDR3, the DNA is TGCGCCAGCAGCTTGGAAGGGCTAGCGGGGGTGGGTGATGAGCAGTTCTTC. This gives the protein CASSLEGLAGVGDEQFF.

The gene calls are TRBV20-1 and TRBJ2-6; 8 positions match TRBD2. Germline loops: CDR1 DFQATT, CDR2 SNEGSKA (reference sequence). This CDR3 has 15 amino acids. V lost 6 bases and J lost 4; bases outside the gene matches: 8. CDR3: CSAPGGGIGANVLTF. The CDR3 DNA follows: TGCAGTGCCCCGGGAGGGGGGATAGGGGCCAACGTCCTGACTTTC.

This chain uses TRBV28 with TRBJ2-3; maybe TRBD1 (5 bases). Germline V gives CDR1 MDHEN, CDR2 SYDVKM. V was cut by 11 bases and J by 3 bases, with 12 bases left in between. The CDR3 sequence is 12 residues long. In DNA, the CDR3 is TGTGCCCTGGGGCGCGGAACAGATACGCAGTATTTT. It encodes CALGRGTDTQYF.

The rearrangement uses TRBV6-5 and TRBJ2-1, with D possibly called TRBD1 or TRBD2 (5 bases each). This CDR3 is 11 amino acids long. Germline assignment: CDR1 MNHEY and CDR2 SVGAGI. Between the trimmed V and J ends, which lost 4 bases and 14 bases, there was a span of 12 bases. CDR3: CASSSGDREFF. Here the CDR3 DNA reads TGTGCCAGCAGTTCCGGGGACCGCGAGTTCTTC.

This clonotype has just a few counts. V gene TRBV7-2 combines with J gene TRBJ2-7; D may correspond to TRBD1 or TRBD2 (6 bases each). V was trimmed by 5 bases and J by 3 bases, leaving 17 bases between them. CDR3 length: 15 amino acids. Germline V lookup: CDR1 SGHTA, CDR2 FQGNSA. CDR3 coding DNA: TGTGCCAGCAGCCGGACAGCCTCGGGGGACTACGAGCAGTACTTC. Its translation: CASSRTASGDYEQYF.

This clonotype was counted a few times. The chain links TRBV10-3 to TRBJ2-7; a possible D gene is TRBD1 (5 bases). The V gene lost 5 bases and the J gene lost 6 bases, with 14 bases spanning the gap. Germline V gene lookup returns CDR1 ENHRY and CDR2 SYGVKD. CDR3 length: 13 amino acids. CDR3 protein: CAISSPTASEQYV. CDR3 DNA: TGTGCCATCAGTTCCCCGACAGCAAGCGAGCAGTACGTC.

The rearrangement uses TRBV9 and TRBJ2-5; D assignment may be TRBD1 or TRBD2 (5 bases each). This CDR3 has 14 amino acids. V was trimmed by 0 bases and J by 7 bases, leaving 13 bases between them. The germline V gene encodes CDR1 SGDLS and CDR2 YYNGEE. CDR3 sequence: CASSVGGSAVTQYF. As DNA, the CDR3 is TGTGCCAGCAGCGTAGGGGGGAGCGCGGTGACCCAGTACTTC.

J is TRBJ2-7 and V is TRBV5-6, with D hard to call. The CDR3 consists of 13 residues. Between the trimmed V and J ends, which lost 4 bases and 2 bases, there was a span of 10 bases. CDR1 and CDR2 from the germline V gene are SGHDT and YYEEEE. CDR3 DNA: TGTGCCAGCAGCAGTAGTAAGACCTACGAGCAGTACGTC. Its translation is CASSSSKTYEQYV.